This T cell receptor (beta chain) was captured in a study of blood T cell repertoires in COVID-19. Study in general: COVID-19 samples from acute and convalescent phases originated in the United States, Italy and Spain. In each case, the material was cDNA or gDNA derived from T cells, B-cell-depleted T cells, or PBMCs.

The germline V gene has CDR1 LGHNA and CDR2 YNFKEQ. V lost 0 bases and J lost 6; bases outside the gene matches: 1. The CDR3 has 15 amino acids. This clone was counted between two and nine times. Original data processing: The assay estimated nucleated cells by amplifying reference gene primers. Here immunoSEQ multiplex PCR was the method, and the copy in TCRdb shows in-frame clones only, minus some. V and J calls and clone size follow that table, whereas D and trimming were derived from the DNA. The sample yields 55,000 to 75,000 clones, more than 75% seen once. This receptor was identified in a human donor in a cohort sampled during active COVID-19. Sequenced: peripheral blood. The chain couples TRBV4-2 to TRBJ2-1, with 11 positions matching TRBD2. This CDR3 reads CASSQDSGGANEQFF. Here the CDR3 DNA reads TGTGCCAGCAGCCAAGATAGCGGGGGGGCCAATGAGCAGTTCTTC.